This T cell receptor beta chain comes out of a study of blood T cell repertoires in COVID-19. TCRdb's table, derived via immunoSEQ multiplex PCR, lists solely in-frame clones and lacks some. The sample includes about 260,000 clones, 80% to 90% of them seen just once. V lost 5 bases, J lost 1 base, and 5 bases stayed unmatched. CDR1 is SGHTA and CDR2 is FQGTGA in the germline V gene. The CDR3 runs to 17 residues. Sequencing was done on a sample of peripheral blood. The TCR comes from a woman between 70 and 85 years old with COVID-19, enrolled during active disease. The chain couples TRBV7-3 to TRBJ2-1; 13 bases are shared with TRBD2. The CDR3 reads CASSPRTSGSSYNEQFF. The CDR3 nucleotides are TGTGCCAGCAGCCCGCGGACTAGCGGGAGTTCCTACAATGAGCAGTTCTTC. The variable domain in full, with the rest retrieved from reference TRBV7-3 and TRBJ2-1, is GAGVSQTPSNKVTEKGKYVELRCDPISGHTALYWYRQSLGQGPEFLIYFQGTGAADDSGLPNDRFFAVRPEGSVSTLKIQRTERGDSAVYLCASSPRTSGSSYNEQFFGPGTRLTVL.